A selection of T cell receptor beta chains follows, all from one sample in a study of OX40 agonist ivuxolimab in advanced cancers. Generated by immunoSEQ multiplex PCR, the TCRdb table keeps only in-frame clones and is missing some. This sample carries 45,000 to 65,000 clones, nearly 90% of them seen once, and the ten largest clones take around 10%. Specimen: CD4+ or CD8+ T cells sorted from blood, collected in a trial of the OX40 agonist ivuxolimab. The origin of the receptors is an adult with an advanced solid tumor such as melanoma, head and neck, liver or kidney cancer. CDR3s include the opening cysteine and the closing phenylalanine or tryptophan.

>TRBJ2-5|TRBV7-9
CASSSTGGGETQYF
>TRBJ2-1|TRBV5-4
CASSPGYTGEQFF
>TRBJ2-7|TRBV2
CASSPYEQYF
>TRBJ1-2|TRBV5-4
CASSLGTEIPNYGYTF
>TRBJ2-7|TRBV27
CASSLRVYGSEPGGYEQYF
>TRBJ2-2|TRBV11-2
CASSLSGSGELFF
>TRBJ1-5|TRBV7-7
CASSGQETNQPQHF
>TRBJ2-3|TRBV7-6
CASSLGYGTPDTDTQYF
>TRBJ2-5|TRBV10-3
CAISPGTGKGQETQYF
>TRBJ1-1|TRBV6-5
CASSYGDSDTEAFF
>TRBJ2-1|TRBV27
CASSLEAVAYNEQFF
>TRBJ1-3|TRBV29-1
CSVEEVGGAGPGNTIYF
>TRBJ2-7|TRBV10-3
CAISDSSLGGSTYEQYF
>TRBJ2-5|TRBV28
CASSEVGETQYF